A selection of T cell receptor beta chains follows, all from one sample in a study of early T cells in non-severe SARS-CoV-2 infection. TCRdb passed the 5' RACE reads through MiXCR, listing each CDR3 protein once. The sample carries 60,000 or so distinct CDR3 sequences, around 9.3% recorded once. Sequencing was carried out using whole blood. Every receptor here comes from an adult who was a healthcare worker with PCR-confirmed SARS-CoV-2 infection or an uninfected control (not recorded which). Each CDR3 is given with its conserved first and last residue. Each record gives: D gene, J gene, V gene, clone size, CDR3 protein, CDR3 DNA. The D gene is left open where the match is weak. Size values are once, few and many counts, or a class for expanded clones, and some rows have none.

d_call: NA; j_call: TRBJ2-3; v_call: TRBV6-2/TRBV6-3; clone_size: NA; cdr3_aa: CASSYPSPGIQGSDTQYF; cdr3_nt: TGTGCCAGCAGTTACCCCTCCCCAGGCATCCAGGGGTCAGATACGCAGTATTTT
d_call: TRBD1; j_call: TRBJ1-1; v_call: TRBV30; clone_size: many; cdr3_aa: CAWSGQGTEAFF; cdr3_nt: TGTGCCTGGTCGGGACAGGGCACTGAAGCTTTCTTT
d_call: NA; j_call: TRBJ2-7; v_call: TRBV12-3/TRBV12-4; clone_size: NA; cdr3_aa: CASSSGRTYEQYF; cdr3_nt: TGTGCCAGCAGTTCGGGCCGAACCTACGAGCAGTACTTC
d_call: NA; j_call: TRBJ2-4; v_call: TRBV2; clone_size: many; cdr3_aa: CASLPVPGWNIQYF; cdr3_nt: TGTGCCAGCCTACCTGTGCCCGGTTGGAACATTCAGTACTTC
d_call: NA; j_call: TRBJ2-3; v_call: TRBV9; clone_size: few; cdr3_aa: CASSPRAAGATDTQYF; cdr3_nt: TGTGCCAGCAGCCCTCGGGCGGCGGGGGCCACAGATACGCAGTATTTT
d_call: TRBD1; j_call: TRBJ1-1; v_call: TRBV27; clone_size: many; cdr3_aa: CASSNPGTANTEAFF; cdr3_nt: TGTGCCAGCAGTAATCCCGGGACAGCTAACACTGAAGCTTTCTTT
d_call: TRBD1; j_call: TRBJ2-7; v_call: TRBV29-1; clone_size: many; cdr3_aa: CSVGTGDPEQYF; cdr3_nt: TGCAGCGTGGGGACAGGGGATCCCGAGCAGTACTTC
d_call: NA; j_call: TRBJ2-7; v_call: TRBV11-2; clone_size: NA; cdr3_aa: CASSFRATEDYEQYF; cdr3_nt: TGTGCCAGCAGCTTTAGAGCGACAGAAGACTACGAGCAGTACTTC
d_call: TRBD1; j_call: TRBJ2-5; v_call: TRBV18; clone_size: few; cdr3_aa: CASSALGTAKETQYF; cdr3_nt: TGTGCCAGCTCCGCACTCGGGACAGCTAAAGAGACCCAGTACTTC
d_call: NA; j_call: TRBJ1-1; v_call: TRBV29-1; clone_size: many; cdr3_aa: CGLRGNTEAFF; cdr3_nt: TGCGGGTTAAGAGGGAACACTGAAGCTTTCTTT
d_call: NA; j_call: TRBJ2-6; v_call: TRBV4-2; clone_size: many; cdr3_aa: CASSLRQAGSSGANVLTF; cdr3_nt: TGTGCCAGCAGCCTACGACAGGCAGGGAGCTCTGGGGCCAACGTCCTGACTTTC
d_call: NA; j_call: TRBJ2-2; v_call: TRBV20-1; clone_size: many; cdr3_aa: CSARQALPGELFF; cdr3_nt: TGCAGTGCTAGACAGGCCCTGCCCGGGGAGCTGTTTTTT
d_call: TRBD2; j_call: TRBJ2-3; v_call: TRBV6-6; clone_size: NA; cdr3_aa: CASSPWTSGYTDTQYF; cdr3_nt: TGTGCCAGCAGTCCATGGACTAGCGGGTACACAGATACGCAGTATTTT
d_call: TRBD1; j_call: TRBJ1-6; v_call: TRBV7-9; clone_size: many; cdr3_aa: CASSSGTGDSPLHF; cdr3_nt: TGTGCCAGCAGCTCCGGGACAGGGGATTCACCCCTCCACTTT
d_call: NA; j_call: TRBJ1-1; v_call: TRBV5-1; clone_size: few; cdr3_aa: CASSLASQNTEAFF; cdr3_nt: TGCGCCAGCAGCTTGGCAAGTCAGAACACTGAAGCTTTCTTT
d_call: NA; j_call: TRBJ2-7; v_call: TRBV7-3; clone_size: many; cdr3_aa: CASSLFPGRGYEQYF; cdr3_nt: TGTGCCAGCAGCTTATTTCCTGGAAGGGGATACGAGCAGTACTTC
d_call: TRBD1; j_call: TRBJ1-6; v_call: TRBV18; clone_size: many; cdr3_aa: CASSPGGRQGDSPLHF; cdr3_nt: TGTGCCAGCTCACCGGGGGGTAGACAGGGTGATTCACCCCTCCACTTT
d_call: NA; j_call: TRBJ2-5; v_call: TRBV19; clone_size: NA; cdr3_aa: CASSIGTATQETQYF; cdr3_nt: TGTGCCAGTAGTATCGGTACAGCAACCCAAGAGACCCAGTACTTC
d_call: NA; j_call: TRBJ1-6; v_call: TRBV25-1; clone_size: many; cdr3_aa: CASTSQGFGSPLHF; cdr3_nt: TGTGCCAGCACCTCTCAGGGGTTCGGTTCACCCCTCCACTTT
d_call: NA; j_call: TRBJ2-2; v_call: TRBV2; clone_size: many; cdr3_aa: CASNYIEGGELFF; cdr3_nt: TGTGCCAGCAATTATATAGAGGGCGGGGAGCTGTTTTTT
d_call: NA; j_call: TRBJ1-1; v_call: TRBV6-4; clone_size: many; cdr3_aa: CASREASKSAFF; cdr3_nt: TGTGCCAGCAGGGAGGCCTCTAAGTCCGCTTTCTTT
d_call: TRBD2; j_call: TRBJ2-3; v_call: TRBV5-1; clone_size: NA; cdr3_aa: CASSLPGTSGTDTQYF; cdr3_nt: TGCGCCAGCAGCTTGCCCGGGACTAGCGGAACAGATACGCAGTATTTT
d_call: TRBD1; j_call: TRBJ2-7; v_call: TRBV2; clone_size: many; cdr3_aa: CASSTGTGTEQYF; cdr3_nt: TGTGCCAGCAGTACCGGGACAGGGACCGAGCAGTACTTC
d_call: NA; j_call: TRBJ1-6; v_call: TRBV7-6; clone_size: many; cdr3_aa: CASSLGRRGSPLHF; cdr3_nt: TGTGCCAGCAGCTTAGGCAGGAGAGGCTCACCCCTCCACTTT
d_call: NA; j_call: TRBJ1-1; v_call: TRBV4-1; clone_size: few; cdr3_aa: CASSQGSAAVNTEAFF; cdr3_nt: TGCGCCAGCAGCCAAGGCTCGGCGGCTGTGAACACTGAAGCTTTCTTT
d_call: NA; j_call: TRBJ1-1; v_call: TRBV5-8; clone_size: many; cdr3_aa: CASSFYTEAFF; cdr3_nt: TGTGCCAGCAGCTTTTACACTGAAGCTTTCTTT
d_call: TRBD1; j_call: TRBJ1-6; v_call: TRBV5-1; clone_size: NA; cdr3_aa: CASSETGGPGSPLHF; cdr3_nt: TGCGCCAGCAGTGAGACAGGGGGCCCTGGGTCACCCCTCCACTTT
d_call: NA; j_call: TRBJ2-1; v_call: TRBV5-1; clone_size: NA; cdr3_aa: CASSLTGTPSYNEQFF; cdr3_nt: TGCGCCAGCAGCTTGACCGGGACACCCTCCTACAATGAGCAGTTCTTC
d_call: NA; j_call: TRBJ1-1; v_call: TRBV5-6; clone_size: NA; cdr3_aa: CVSSSTYPANTEAFF; cdr3_nt: TGTGTCAGCAGCAGTACCTACCCAGCGAACACTGAAGCTTTCTTT
d_call: NA; j_call: TRBJ1-1; v_call: TRBV7-2; clone_size: many; cdr3_aa: CASSLASRVNTEAFF; cdr3_nt: TGTGCCAGCAGCTTAGCTTCCCGAGTGAACACTGAAGCTTTCTTT
d_call: NA; j_call: TRBJ1-1; v_call: TRBV5-1; clone_size: many; cdr3_aa: CASSFQGNTEAFF; cdr3_nt: TGCGCCAGCAGCTTTCAGGGGAACACTGAAGCTTTCTTT
d_call: NA; j_call: TRBJ2-1; v_call: TRBV14; clone_size: many; cdr3_aa: CASSQDGTYLYEQFF; cdr3_nt: TGTGCCAGCAGCCAGGACGGGACTTACCTATACGAGCAGTTCTTC
d_call: NA; j_call: TRBJ1-3; v_call: TRBV12-3/TRBV12-4; clone_size: NA; cdr3_aa: CASSQQGFGNTIYF; cdr3_nt: TGTGCCAGCAGTCAACAGGGCTTTGGAAACACCATATATTTT
d_call: NA; j_call: TRBJ2-7; v_call: TRBV5-1; clone_size: NA; cdr3_aa: CASSLNSYEQYF; cdr3_nt: TGCGCCAGCAGCTTGAACAGCTACGAGCAGTACTTC
d_call: NA; j_call: TRBJ1-4; v_call: TRBV7-9; clone_size: many; cdr3_aa: CASSLVTGRTNEKLFF; cdr3_nt: TGTGCCAGCAGCTTAGTGACTGGACGAACTAATGAAAAACTGTTTTTT
d_call: NA; j_call: TRBJ2-7; v_call: TRBV12-3/TRBV12-4; clone_size: NA; cdr3_aa: CASSRSGASYEQYF; cdr3_nt: TGTGCCAGCAGTCGTTCGGGGGCGAGCTACGAGCAGTACTTC
d_call: TRBD2; j_call: TRBJ2-1; v_call: TRBV3-1; clone_size: NA; cdr3_aa: CASSQLSGTNEQFF; cdr3_nt: TGTGCCAGCAGCCAACTGAGCGGGACGAATGAGCAGTTCTTC
d_call: TRBD2; j_call: TRBJ2-3; v_call: TRBV6-1; clone_size: many; cdr3_aa: CASSDRWGGPRIPDTQYF; cdr3_nt: TGTGCCAGCAGTGACCGTTGGGGAGGGCCGCGGATCCCAGATACGCAGTATTTT
d_call: NA; j_call: TRBJ1-2; v_call: TRBV25-1; clone_size: many; cdr3_aa: CASSAYGGAGEGYTF; cdr3_nt: TGTGCCAGCAGTGCCTACGGGGGGGCAGGTGAAGGCTACACCTTC
d_call: NA; j_call: TRBJ1-3; v_call: TRBV6-6; clone_size: many; cdr3_aa: CASSESTGYTIYF; cdr3_nt: TGTGCCAGCAGCGAAAGTACAGGGTACACCATATATTTT
d_call: TRBD2; j_call: TRBJ2-2; v_call: TRBV7-6; clone_size: NA; cdr3_aa: CASSPRLAGKNTGELFF; cdr3_nt: TGTGCCAGCAGCCCAAGACTAGCGGGAAAGAACACCGGGGAGCTGTTTTTT
d_call: NA; j_call: TRBJ2-4; v_call: TRBV9; clone_size: NA; cdr3_aa: CASSVELAGNIQYF; cdr3_nt: TGTGCCAGCAGCGTGGAATTGGCGGGAAACATTCAGTACTTC
d_call: NA; j_call: TRBJ2-7; v_call: TRBV2; clone_size: few; cdr3_aa: CASGRDLAYEQYF; cdr3_nt: TGTGCCAGCGGCCGGGACTTAGCGTACGAGCAGTACTTC
d_call: NA; j_call: TRBJ1-1; v_call: TRBV3-1; clone_size: NA; cdr3_aa: CASSSPGNADTEAFF; cdr3_nt: TGTGCCAGCAGCTCCCCAGGGAACGCGGACACTGAAGCTTTCTTT
d_call: NA; j_call: TRBJ1-5; v_call: TRBV6-1; clone_size: many; cdr3_aa: CASSGRVDQPQHF; cdr3_nt: TGTGCCAGCAGTGGGAGGGTGGATCAGCCCCAGCATTTT
d_call: NA; j_call: TRBJ2-5; v_call: TRBV5-5; clone_size: few; cdr3_aa: CASSSRIRRRGETQYF; cdr3_nt: TGTGCCAGCAGCTCACGGATTCGACGGAGGGGAGAGACCCAGTACTTC
d_call: NA; j_call: TRBJ1-5; v_call: TRBV9; clone_size: many; cdr3_aa: CASSLDGGQPQHF; cdr3_nt: TGTGCCAGCAGCCTTGATGGGGGTCAGCCCCAGCATTTT
d_call: TRBD2; j_call: TRBJ2-5; v_call: TRBV9; clone_size: few; cdr3_aa: CASSVYREGRETQYF; cdr3_nt: TGTGCCAGCAGCGTATATCGGGAGGGCCGGGAGACCCAGTACTTC
d_call: NA; j_call: TRBJ2-1; v_call: TRBV20-1; clone_size: NA; cdr3_aa: CSARARDQISSYNEQFF; cdr3_nt: TGCAGTGCTAGAGCCCGGGACCAGATAAGCTCCTACAATGAGCAGTTCTTC
d_call: TRBD2; j_call: TRBJ2-7; v_call: TRBV6-2/TRBV6-3; clone_size: NA; cdr3_aa: CASSPPGLAGGDEQYF; cdr3_nt: TGTGCCAGCAGTCCCCCCGGACTAGCGGGAGGCGACGAGCAGTACTTC
d_call: NA; j_call: TRBJ2-7; v_call: TRBV10-3; clone_size: once; cdr3_aa: CAISGQTSEQYF; cdr3_nt: TGTGCCATCAGTGGACAGACAAGTGAGCAGTACTTC
d_call: NA; j_call: TRBJ2-7; v_call: TRBV5-1; clone_size: many; cdr3_aa: CASSFGNDREQYF; cdr3_nt: TGCGCCAGCAGCTTCGGGAATGACAGAGAGCAGTACTTC
d_call: NA; j_call: TRBJ2-5; v_call: TRBV12-3/TRBV12-4; clone_size: few; cdr3_aa: CASGGADYQVTQYF; cdr3_nt: TGTGCCAGCGGTGGCGCAGACTACCAAGTGACCCAGTACTTC